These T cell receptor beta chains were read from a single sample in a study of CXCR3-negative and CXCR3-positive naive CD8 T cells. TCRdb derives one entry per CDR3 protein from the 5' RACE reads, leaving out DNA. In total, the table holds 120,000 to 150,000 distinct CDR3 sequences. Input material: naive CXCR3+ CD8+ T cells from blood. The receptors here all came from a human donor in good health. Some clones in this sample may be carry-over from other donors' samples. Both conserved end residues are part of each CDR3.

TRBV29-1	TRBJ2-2	CSVESGSSNTGELFF
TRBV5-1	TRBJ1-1	CASSFSWGEAFF
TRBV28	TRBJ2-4	CASSIPGRTKNIQYF
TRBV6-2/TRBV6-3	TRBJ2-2	CASSYRGATGELFF
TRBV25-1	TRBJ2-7	CASSAGRDSYFEQYF
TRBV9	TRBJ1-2	CASSGGTDYGYTF
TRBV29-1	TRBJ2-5	CSVEVLRQSLRETQYF
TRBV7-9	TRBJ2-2	CASSGSGTSGRNTGELFF
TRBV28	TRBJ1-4	CASSFELGAAKEKLFF
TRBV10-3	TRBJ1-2	CAISESGFSSSYGYTF
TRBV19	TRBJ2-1	CASSMTDYNEQFF
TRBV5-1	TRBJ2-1	CASSVGTGIDEQFF
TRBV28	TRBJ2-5	CASTSHVVPQETQYF
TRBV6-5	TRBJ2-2	CASTPGLAAGELFF
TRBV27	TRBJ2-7	CASSLTGTPSYEQYF
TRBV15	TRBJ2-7	CATGVDRDYEQYF
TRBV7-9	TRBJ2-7	CASSSHSFGTGGSYEQYF
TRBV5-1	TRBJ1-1	CASGPGTGVNTEAFF
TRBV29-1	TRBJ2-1	CSVEDAMDEQFF
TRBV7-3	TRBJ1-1	CASSLSPAGVTEAFF
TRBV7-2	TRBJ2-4	CASSPPPAAGVTKNIQYF
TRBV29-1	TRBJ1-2	CIKGQSNYGYTF
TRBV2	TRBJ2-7	CASSGLSGGTGVLEQYF
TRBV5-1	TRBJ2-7	CASSLAVGGFSYEQYF
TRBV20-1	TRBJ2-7	CSARVRNLYEQYF
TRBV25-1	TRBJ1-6	CADGTADNSPLHF
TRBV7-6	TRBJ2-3	CASSLARGEPYTQYF
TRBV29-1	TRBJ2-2	CSVESAGGPNGELFF
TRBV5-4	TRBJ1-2	CASSGAQGLNYGYTF
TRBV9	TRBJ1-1	CASSTGQGVMNTEAFF
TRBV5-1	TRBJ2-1	CASTSGGGYNEQFF
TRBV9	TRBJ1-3	CASSVWSGNTIYF
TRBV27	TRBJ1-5	CASSTATGLGNQPQHF